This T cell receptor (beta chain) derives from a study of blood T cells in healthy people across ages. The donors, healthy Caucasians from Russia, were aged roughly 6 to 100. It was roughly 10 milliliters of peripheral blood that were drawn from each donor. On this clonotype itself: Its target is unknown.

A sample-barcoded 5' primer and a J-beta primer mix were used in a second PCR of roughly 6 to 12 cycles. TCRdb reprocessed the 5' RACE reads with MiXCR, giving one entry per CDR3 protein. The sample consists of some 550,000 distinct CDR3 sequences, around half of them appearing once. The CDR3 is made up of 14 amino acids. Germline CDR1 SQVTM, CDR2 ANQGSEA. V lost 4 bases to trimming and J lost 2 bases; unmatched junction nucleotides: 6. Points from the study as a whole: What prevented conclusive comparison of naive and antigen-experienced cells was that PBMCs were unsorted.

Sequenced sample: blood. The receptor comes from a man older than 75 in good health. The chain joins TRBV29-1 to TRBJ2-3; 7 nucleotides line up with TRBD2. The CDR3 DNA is TGCAGCGTTGTGAGGACTAGGCTCACAGATACGCAGTATTTT. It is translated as CSVVRTRLTDTQYF.